This T cell receptor (beta chain) was retrieved from a study of T cell responses to AZD1222 COVID-19 vaccine. TCRdb's copy holds only in-frame clones and misses some; the assay was immunoSEQ multiplex PCR. The table records 100,000 to 120,000 clones, about 91% of them present only once. Study-wide points: Most donors were white British and more were female, and clonal diversity was possibly underestimated.

About this clone: The antigen is undetermined.

This clonotype was obtained from an adult who received the AZD1222 COVID-19 vaccine. The sample in question was peripheral blood, obtained 28 days after the second AZD1222 dose.

The CDR3 loop reads CASSQVRVTGELFF. The CDR3 DNA reads TGTGCCAGCAGCCAAGTACGGGTGACCGGGGAGCTGTTTTTT. The J gene is TRBJ2-2, the V gene TRBV14; no firm D call. This CDR3 spans 14 amino acids. Germline values: CDR1 SGHDN, CDR2 FVKESK. Trimming cost V 1 base and J 5 bases, with 8 bases left between them.